These T cell receptor beta chains were read from a single sample in a study of early T cells in non-severe SARS-CoV-2 infection. TCRdb called the 5' RACE reads again in MiXCR, with one record for every CDR3 protein. The sample has 90,000 to 100,000 distinct CDR3 sequences; 13% are singletons. Sequenced sample: whole blood. These receptors were collected from an adult who was a healthcare worker with PCR-confirmed SARS-CoV-2 infection or an uninfected control (not recorded which). The CDR3 runs from the conserved cysteine through the conserved F or W. Fields, in order: V gene, clone size, D gene, J gene, CDR3 DNA, CDR3 protein. D genes are given only for firm matches. Not all rows give a size; the values are once, few, many and, for expanded clones, a class.

>TRBV10-1|.|.|TRBJ2-2
TGCGCCAGCAGTGAGGGCGGCAATGCGAACACCGGGGAGCTGTTTTTT
CASSEGGNANTGELFF
>TRBV11-2|few|.|TRBJ2-7
TGTGCCAGCAGCCTGGAGGGCCCGCGGTCGGGGGAGCAGTACTTC
CASSLEGPRSGEQYF
>TRBV7-9|many|TRBD1|TRBJ1-2
TGTGCCAGCAGCTTAGGACAGGGCTATGGCTACACCTTC
CASSLGQGYGYTF
>TRBV11-2|few|TRBD1|TRBJ2-7
TGTGCCAGCAGCTCAGGCCTCAGGGGGCGTTTCTACGAGCAGTACTTC
CASSSGLRGRFYEQYF
>TRBV12-3/TRBV12-4|many|.|TRBJ2-7
TGTGCCAGCACCCGGCGTGGCCAAGGAGGGTACTACGAGCAGTACTTC
CASTRRGQGGYYEQYF
>TRBV11-2|.|.|TRBJ2-4
TGTGCCAGCAGCTCGGCTCCCAAAAACATTCAGTACTTC
CASSSAPKNIQYF
>TRBV4-1|.|.|TRBJ2-7
TGCGCCAGCAGCCAAATCACCTTCTACGAGCAGTACTTC
CASSQITFYEQYF
>TRBV11-2|many|.|TRBJ2-5
TGTGCCAGCAGCTGGGGGGGCCGAGAGACCCAGTACTTC
CASSWGGRETQYF
>TRBV12-3/TRBV12-4|many|.|TRBJ2-3
TGTGCCAGCAGTTGGGCGTGGACGGGCCTTAGCACAGATACGCAGTATTTT
CASSWAWTGLSTDTQYF
>TRBV4-1|few|.|TRBJ1-5
TGCGCCAGCAGCCAAGAGGTCACGGGCAATCAGCCCCAGCATTTT
CASSQEVTGNQPQHF
>TRBV5-1|many|.|TRBJ1-6
TGCGCCAGCAGCTTAGTCGTGGACGGCCTCGCGCCCCTCCACTTT
CASSLVVDGLAPLHF
>TRBV6-1|many|.|TRBJ2-5
TGTGCCAGCGAGGCTTGGCAAGAGACCCAGTACTTC
CASEAWQETQYF
>TRBV28|many|.|TRBJ1-5
TGTGCCAGCAGGAACTCGGGGGCGGCCCAGCCCCAGCATTTT
CASRNSGAAQPQHF
>TRBV4-1|many|.|TRBJ2-7
TGCGCCAGCAGCCAAGATGTATACCCCCCCACCGACGAGCAGTACTTC
CASSQDVYPPTDEQYF
>TRBV6-1|.|.|TRBJ1-2
TGTGCCAGCAGTGAACGGAATGGGTATGGCTACACCTTC
CASSERNGYGYTF
>TRBV3-1|many|TRBD2|TRBJ2-1
TGTGCCAGCAGCCACCTACTAGCGGTTGAGGATGAGCAGTTCTTC
CASSHLLAVEDEQFF
>TRBV7-6|many|.|TRBJ2-1
TGTGCCAGCAGTCAACGGGACTGGCATGAGCAGTTCTTC
CASSQRDWHEQFF
>TRBV29-1|.|.|TRBJ2-3
TGCAGCGTTGACGAGGGTACGCAGTATTTT
CSVDEGTQYF
>TRBV28|.|.|TRBJ2-5
TGTGCCAGCAGTTTCGTCGGGGAGGTAGGGCGAGAGACCCAGTACTTC
CASSFVGEVGRETQYF
>TRBV29-1|.|.|TRBJ1-2
TGCAGCGTAGTCCAGGGTTTTGGCTACACCTTC
CSVVQGFGYTF
>TRBV7-9|many|.|TRBJ1-5
TGTGCCAGCAGCTTTGGACGGAATAATCAGCCCCAGCATTTT
CASSFGRNNQPQHF
>TRBV20-1|many|TRBD2|TRBJ2-1
TGCAGTGCTAGCGGACTAGCGGGGGAAAATGAGCAGTTCTTC
CSASGLAGENEQFF
>TRBV12-3/TRBV12-4|.|TRBD2|TRBJ2-3
TGTGCCAGCAGCATAGCGGGGGGCTACACAGATACGCAGTATTTT
CASSIAGGYTDTQYF
>TRBV18|many|.|TRBJ1-3
TGTGCCAGCTCATCCGGACACTCCTCTGGAAACACCATATATTTT
CASSSGHSSGNTIYF
>TRBV4-2|many|.|TRBJ1-4
TGTGCCAGCAGCCAAGATTGGAGGAGCGAAAAACTGTTTTTT
CASSQDWRSEKLFF
>TRBV4-2|.|.|TRBJ2-5
TGTGCCAGCAGCCAAGGGGAGCTAGAGACCCAGTACTTC
CASSQGELETQYF
>TRBV5-1|.|TRBD1|TRBJ1-1
TGCGCCAGCAGCCCACTGGGACAGGCGAACCGGAACACTGAAGCTTTCTTT
CASSPLGQANRNTEAFF
>TRBV20-1|.|TRBD2|TRBJ2-3
TGCAGTGCTAGATCCCGGACTAGCGGAAGCACAGATACGCAGTATTTT
CSARSRTSGSTDTQYF
>TRBV20-1|few|TRBD1|TRBJ2-2
TGCAGTGCTAGAAAGCGGCCGGGACAGATTAACACCGGGGAGCTGTTTTTT
CSARKRPGQINTGELFF
>TRBV27|few|TRBD1|TRBJ1-2
TGTGCCAGCAGGTCAACAGGGGTCAAATATGGCTACACCTTC
CASRSTGVKYGYTF
>TRBV16|.|.|TRBJ1-1
TGTGCCAGCAGCGAAGGCCCCCGACTGAACACTGAAGCTTTCTTT
CASSEGPRLNTEAFF
>TRBV4-1|.|TRBD1|TRBJ1-4
TGCGCCAGCAGCCAAGATGGACAGGGAGGGAGAAAACTGTTTTTT
CASSQDGQGGRKLFF
>TRBV7-2|.|.|TRBJ1-1
TGTGCCAGCAGCCGGCTGGGGGGGGTGACTGAAGCTTTCTTT
CASSRLGGVTEAFF
>TRBV7-3|many|.|TRBJ1-2
TGTGCCAGCCCCTTGGGGAGCGCCCCATACTATGGCTACACCTTC
CASPLGSAPYYGYTF
>TRBV29-1|many|.|TRBJ2-7
TGCAGCGTTGGGGGCTCCCATACGAACGAGCAGTACTTC
CSVGGSHTNEQYF
>TRBV7-2|many|.|TRBJ2-5
TGTGCCAGCAGCTGGGGCCCGGGGGGCCGAGAGACCCAGTACTTC
CASSWGPGGRETQYF
>TRBV28|many|.|TRBJ1-5
TGTGCCAGCAGCCGTGACGCCTCGCCCCAGCATTTT
CASSRDASPQHF
>TRBV12-3/TRBV12-4|few|.|TRBJ2-3
TGTGCCAGCAGTTTTGGGGACGCCACAGATACGCAGTATTTT
CASSFGDATDTQYF
>TRBV2|few|TRBD2|TRBJ2-5
TGTGCCAGCAGCCCCCCGGGACTAGCGGAGATGGGCCAGTACTTC
CASSPPGLAEMGQYF
>TRBV29-1|few|.|TRBJ2-7
TGCAGCGTTCGGAGTCACGAGCAGTACTTC
CSVRSHEQYF
>TRBV5-8|many|.|TRBJ2-1
TGTGCCAGCAGCCCAGCCTTGGGGCGTGCCTACAATGAGCAGTTCTTC
CASSPALGRAYNEQFF
>TRBV10-2|few|.|TRBJ2-5
TGCGCCAGCAGGAGGGGGGGCCAAGAGACCCAGTACTTC
CASRRGGQETQYF
>TRBV7-2|few|.|TRBJ1-6
TGTGCCAGCAGCCCTGTAGCGGGGGTTTTGAGTTCACCCCTCCACTTT
CASSPVAGVLSSPLHF
>TRBV28|many|TRBD2|TRBJ2-7
TGTGCCAGCAGTTTCCCGGGACAGCTATCTACCGGGACTAGCGGGGGGGTTTTCCTCGAGCAGTACTTC
CASSFPGQLSTGTSGGVFLEQYF
>TRBV6-5|many|TRBD1|TRBJ1-1
TGTGCCAGCAGCTCGGACAGGGGGAACACTGAAGCTTTCTTT
CASSSDRGNTEAFF